A selection of T cell receptor beta chains follows, all from one sample in a study of monozygotic twins with inflammatory bowel disease. Reanalyzing the 5' RACE reads, TCRdb keeps one entry per CDR3 protein, without DNA. The table lists 80,000 or so distinct CDR3 sequences, with 7.4% in the top ten. Specimen: blood. The receptor source for this set is a human donor with ulcerative colitis or Crohn's disease, or a healthy co-twin of an affected twin (not recorded which). The CDR3 runs from the conserved cysteine through the conserved F or W.

TRBJ1-2,TRBV3-1,CASSPPAGGYTF
TRBJ1-2,TRBV20-1,CSVGQGANYGYTF
TRBJ2-3,TRBV20-1,CSARSTKADPNTDTQYF
TRBJ2-1,TRBV5-1,CASRTASGTGYNEQFF
TRBJ2-2,TRBV4-2,CASSLDRGIGELFF
TRBJ1-2,TRBV6-5,CASSYSAWNGYTF
TRBJ2-2,TRBV7-8,CASSLVVVTGELFF
TRBJ2-5,TRBV9,CASSVGEETQYF
TRBJ2-4,TRBV5-1,CASRAPGTAENIQYF
TRBJ2-3,TRBV20-1,CSATRATAILSTQYF
TRBJ2-3,TRBV5-1,CASSSLLVSTDTQYF
TRBJ2-6,TRBV7-9,CASSFDRGANVLTF
TRBJ1-6,TRBV20-1,CSARNHEAGRPNSPLHF
TRBJ1-2,TRBV20-1,CSARGTGADYGYTF
TRBJ2-7,TRBV4-2,CASSQDNRGGQYF
TRBJ2-2,TRBV11-3,CASSLRTGIPGELFF
TRBJ2-2,TRBV12-3/TRBV12-4,CASSSGTGNTGELFF
TRBJ1-1,TRBV20-1,CSARDPEITTEAFF
TRBJ1-1,TRBV19,CASLSRGLPLAEAFF
TRBJ2-1,TRBV5-8,CASSLDKGWTNEQFF
TRBJ2-5,TRBV25-1,CASSEPGALETQYF
TRBJ2-6,TRBV6-1,CASSPGAQGDGANVLTF
TRBJ2-2,TRBV6-1,CASGNRGGIAGIGELFF
TRBJ1-2,TRBV20-1,CSAREGDHGYTF
TRBJ1-4,TRBV2,CASSENDRGNEKLFF
TRBJ1-2,TRBV7-3,CASSLQPGTFDGYTF